This passage covers 27 T cell receptor beta chains from one sample sequenced in a study of shared clonotypes between healthy human individuals. Clones were read by immunoSEQ multiplex PCR, and TCRdb kept only the in-frame ones, dropping some. Among a few million clones listed, almost 96% were seen once. Specimen: naive CD4+ T cells sorted from blood. Regarding subset: CD45RA+ positively selected. The receptors derive from a man aged 18-30 years in good health.

In this sample, this clone turned up once. The chain combines TRBV11-2 with TRBJ1-6, with a possible D match to TRBD1 (5 bases). Trimming stripped 2 bases from V and 8 bases from J, with 13 bases between. This CDR3 is 15 amino acids long. CDR1 and CDR2 from the germline V gene are SGHAT and FQNNGV. In DNA, the CDR3 is TGTGCCAGCAGCTTATCGGGACTCCAGCATTCACCCCTCCACTTT. It yields the protein CASSLSGLQHSPLHF.

The chain links TRBV5-1 to TRBJ1-1; 8 nucleotides match TRBD1. V shed 0 bases, J shed 2 bases, and the junction held 6 bases outside the gene matches. The germline V gene encodes CDR1 SGHRS and CDR2 YFSETQ. The CDR3 length is 16 residues. The CDR3 sequence is CASSLGLRGLNTEAFF. The CDR3, as DNA: TGCGCCAGCAGCTTGGGCCTCAGGGGGCTAAACACTGAAGCTTTCTTT.

Notes on this clone: The same CDR3 can be traced to other DNA sequences in this sample. The V and J genes are TRBV7-3 and TRBJ2-2; D is perhaps TRBD1 (5 bases). The CDR3 consists of 14 residues. Trimming cost V 3 bases and J 4 bases, with 9 bases left between them. In germline, CDR1 is SGHTA, CDR2 FQGTGA. DNA for the CDR3: TGTGCCAGCAGCTTGGGGCAGCCCACCGGGGAGCTGTTTTTT. Translating gives CASSLGQPTGELFF.

The chain recombines TRBV28 with TRBJ1-6, with 9 bases that match TRBD1. CDR3 length: 15 residues. With 3 bases clipped from V and 10 bases from J, the junction kept 7 bases outside the gene matches. CDR1 is MDHEN, CDR2 SYDVKM, per germline. In DNA, the CDR3 is TGTGCCAGCAGTTTCCGGGACAGGGCCCCCTCACCCCTCCACTTT. Translating it yields CASSFRDRAPSPLHF.

V gene TRBV11-2 combines with J gene TRBJ1-3, with D unresolved. The CDR3 spans 16 residues. Deletions cut 1 base from V and 0 bases from J, with 10 bases between. Germline-derived CDR1 and CDR2 are SGHAT and FQNNGV. The CDR3 sequence is CASSLVVGSSGNTIYF. The CDR3 coding sequence is TGTGCCAGCAGCTTAGTTGTCGGCAGCTCTGGAAACACCATATATTTT.

The chain recombines TRBV28 with TRBJ2-5; tentative D call: TRBD2 (6 bases). Germline CDR1 is MDHEN and CDR2 is SYDVKM. The CDR3 spans 14 residues. V lost 5 bases and J lost 4, with 14 bases in between. In DNA, the CDR3 is TGTGCCAGCAGTCCACGACTAGAGGGAGAGACCCAGTACTTC. It codes for CASSPRLEGETQYF. The whole variable domain, remainder taken from reference TRBV28 and TRBJ2-5, is DVKVTQSSRYLVKRTGEKVFLECVQDMDHENMFWYRQDPGLGLRLIYFSYDVKMKEKGDIPEGYSVSREKKERFSLILESASTNQTSMYLCASSPRLEGETQYFGPGTRLLVL.

J is TRBJ2-5 and V is TRBV11-2, with 10 bases aligning to TRBD2. CDR1 and CDR2 (germline): SGHAT, FQNNGV. CDR3 size: 14 residues. V lost 3 bases and J lost 2; bases outside the gene matches: 0. The CDR3 region is CASSFSGGQETQYF. Written as DNA, the CDR3 is TGTGCCAGCAGCTTTAGCGGGGGGCAAGAGACCCAGTACTTC. Full variable domain (remainder filled in from reference TRBV11-2 and TRBJ2-5): EAGVAQSPRYKIIEKRQSVAFWCNPISGHATLYWYQQILGQGPKLLIQFQNNGVVDDSQLPKDRFSAERLKGVDSTLKIQPAKLEDSAVYLCASSFSGGQETQYFGPGTRLLVL.

The chain combines TRBV21-1 with TRBJ2-1; the table's D call, TRBD2, was not checked against the DNA. TRBV21-1 represents a pseudogene. There are 13 residues in the CDR3. The CDR3 bases are TGTGCCAGCAGCAGAGGGACTCTCAATGAGCAGTTCTTC. This encodes CASSRGTLNEQFF.

V usage is TRBV4-3 and J usage is TRBJ2-6, with no clear D. CDR3 size: 13 residues. With 4 bases removed from V and 0 bases from J, the gap between germline ends came to 1 base. Looked up from germline, CDR1 is LGHNA and CDR2 is YSLEER. CDR3 sequence: CASSPSGANVLTF. The CDR3 nucleotides read TGCGCCAGCAGCCCCTCTGGGGCCAACGTCCTGACTTTC.

The genes are TRBV5-4 and TRBJ2-7, with 9 bases aligning to TRBD2. Germline CDR1 reads SGHNT; CDR2 reads YYREEE (reference sequence). There are 16 residues in the CDR3. The J segment lost 7 bases and the V segment lost 4 bases, leaving 15 bases of the junction unmatched. Written as DNA, the CDR3 is TGTGCCAGCAGCGTGGTCCACTTAGCGGGAGTTCAGGAGCAGTACTTC. Residues: CASSVVHLAGVQEQYF.

V gene TRBV18 combines with J gene TRBJ1-1; 8 bases line up with TRBD1. The CDR3 runs 15 residues. Trimming at V came to 3 bases and at J to 4 bases, leaving 7 bases not matched to a gene. Germline V gene lookup returns CDR1 KGHSH and CDR2 LQKENI. As DNA, the CDR3 is TGTGCCAGCTCACCGGGACAGGTGCAAGTCACTGAAGCTTTCTTT. Protein: CASSPGQVQVTEAFF.

The V call is TRBV5-1, the J call TRBJ1-4; D remains unclear. In germline, CDR1 is SGHRS, CDR2 YFSETQ. Trimming left V 3 bases short and J 0 bases short, with 15 bases between. This CDR3 is 17 amino acids long. CDR3 in amino acids: CASSSGREFATNEKLFF. CDR3 in DNA: TGCGCCAGCAGCTCTGGCCGGGAGTTCGCAACTAATGAAAAACTGTTTTTT.

The chain employs TRBV12-5 and TRBJ1-3; the D is unclear. With 7 bases removed from V and 0 bases from J, the gap between germline ends came to 7 bases. This CDR3 is built from 13 residues. Germline-derived CDR1 and CDR2 are LGHNT and FRNRAP. CDR3 nucleotides: TGTGCTAGTGCAATTTCCTCTGGAAACACCATATATTTT. As protein: CASAISSGNTIYF.

V usage is TRBV14 and J usage is TRBJ1-4, with D possibly being TRBD1 (5 bases). V was clipped by 4 bases and J by 7 bases, with 10 bases between them. Germline CDR1 SGHDN, CDR2 FVKESK. The CDR3 consists of 13 residues. The CDR3 sequence: CASSRDWGEKLFF. The DNA for the CDR3 is TGTGCCAGCAGCCGGGACTGGGGTGAAAAACTGTTTTTT.

The chain carries TRBV5-1 and TRBJ2-1; 12 bases agree with TRBD2. The V gene's germline CDR1 is SGHRS and CDR2 YFSETQ. The CDR3 is 17 amino acids. The junction had 5 bases not matched to a gene; V was cut back by 1 base and J by 3 bases. The CDR3 sequence: CASSLRTSGNIYNEQFF. In DNA form, the CDR3 reads TGCGCCAGCAGCTTGAGGACTAGCGGGAACATCTACAATGAGCAGTTCTTC. Variable domain in full (rest from reference TRBV5-1 and TRBJ2-1): KAGVTQTPRYLIKTRGQQVTLSCSPISGHRSVSWYQQTPGQGLQFLFEYFSETQRNKGNFPGRFSGRQFSNSRSEMNVSTLELGDSALYLCASSLRTSGNIYNEQFFGPGTRLTVL.

The chain has TRBV30 and TRBJ1-6; D is uncertain. Trimming shortened V by 2 bases and J by 6 bases, and 11 bases separated the two germline ends. Germline V lookup: CDR1 GTSNPN, CDR2 SVGIG (reference sequence). The CDR3 loop spans 14 amino acids. In DNA, the CDR3 is TGTGCCTGGAGTCTTGGTGTGGGTAATTCACCCCTCCACTTT. Protein product: CAWSLGVGNSPLHF.

The chain carries TRBV7-3 and TRBJ1-2; 11 bases map to TRBD1. The CDR3 is 12 amino acids. CDR1 is SGHTA and CDR2 is FQGTGA in the germline V gene. Trimming cost V 5 bases and J 10 bases; bases outside gene matches: 3. CDR3 in DNA: TGTGCCAGCAGCGCCGGACAGGGGGCCTACACCTTC. The encoded protein is CASSAGQGAYTF.

V usage is TRBV6-1 and J usage is TRBJ2-1; 12 nucleotides line up with TRBD1. V was pared by 6 bases and J by 9 bases, with 9 bases of the junction left unmatched. This CDR3 is built from 15 residues. Germline V lookup: CDR1 MNHNS, CDR2 SASEGT. CDR3 DNA: TGTGCCAGCAGCCGAACCGGGACAGGGGGCTTTGAGCAGTTCTTC. Translating it yields CASSRTGTGGFEQFF.

This chain connects TRBV10-3 to TRBJ2-7, with 9 bases aligning to TRBD2. CDR1 and CDR2 (germline): ENHRY, SYGVKD. This CDR3 is built from 14 residues. Trimming took 3 bases from V and 6 from J; bases not matched to a gene: 6. The CDR3 sequence: CAISDGGRASEQYF. In DNA, the CDR3 is TGTGCCATCAGTGACGGCGGGAGGGCCTCCGAGCAGTACTTC.

About this clone itself: Other nucleotide sequences in the sample specify the same CDR3. The rearrangement uses TRBV6-5 and TRBJ2-2; D is possibly TRBD1 (5 bases). Trimming pared 8 bases from V and 1 base from J, leaving 8 bases between. CDR1 and CDR2 (germline): MNHEY, SVGAGI. This CDR3 has 13 amino acids. As DNA, the CDR3 is TGTGCCAGCCGCCAGGGGAACACCGGGGAGCTGTTTTTT. Protein sequence: CASRQGNTGELFF.

The rearrangement joins TRBV6-6 to TRBJ2-3; 8 nucleotides line up with TRBD2. Germline V gives CDR1 MNHNY, CDR2 SVGAGI (reference sequence). With 4 bases clipped from V and 2 bases from J, the junction kept 5 bases outside the gene matches. The CDR3 loop spans 15 amino acids. CDR3 in DNA: TGTGCCAGCAGTTCCCGTAGCGGGGCCACAGATACGCAGTATTTT. Translation gives CASSSRSGATDTQYF.

J is TRBJ2-2 and V is TRBV29-1; the match to TRBD1 covers 9 bases. V was pared by 5 bases and J by 7 bases, with 5 bases of the junction left unmatched. The CDR3 has 13 residues. CDR1 is SQVTM and CDR2 is ANQGSEA in the germline V gene. The CDR3 sequence: CSVPGTGLGELFF. The CDR3 nucleotides read TGCAGCGTTCCCGGGACAGGGCTCGGGGAGCTGTTTTTT.

This chain links TRBV11-2 with TRBJ2-5, with no clear D. V was cut by 2 bases and J by 6 bases, with 7 bases left in between. Germline CDR1 reads SGHAT; CDR2 reads FQNNGV. The CDR3 spans 12 residues. The CDR3 is CASSLLGQTQYF. In nucleotides, the CDR3 is TGTGCCAGCAGCTTACTAGGACAGACCCAGTACTTC.

The chain uses TRBV27 and TRBJ2-7; D is uncertain. The V end lost 7 bases, the J end lost 2 bases, and 15 bases lay between the germline ends. Germline CDR1 is MNHEY and CDR2 is SMNVEV (reference sequence). The CDR3 spans 14 residues. CDR3 DNA: TGTGCCAGCACCTCGTACCGGGCTCCCTACGAGCAGTACTTC. It specifies CASTSYRAPYEQYF.

V usage is TRBV7-2 and J usage is TRBJ1-1; 7 bases agree with TRBD1. Germline V gene lookup returns CDR1 SGHTA and CDR2 FQGNSA. V lost 5 bases, J lost 2 bases, and 11 bases stayed unmatched. This CDR3 is built from 16 residues. CDR3 protein: CASSLPGGGANTEAFF. CDR3 DNA sequence: TGTGCCAGCAGCCTCCCGGGAGGGGGCGCAAACACTGAAGCTTTCTTT. The whole variable domain, filled in from reference TRBV7-2 and TRBJ1-1, reads GAGVSQSPSNKVTEKGKDVELRCDPISGHTALYWYRQSLGQGLEFLIYFQGNSAPDKSGLPSDRFSAERTGGSVSTLTIQRTQQEDSAVYLCASSLPGGGANTEAFFGQGTRLTVV.

DNA of the CDR3: TGTGCCAGTTCACAGGGGACGGGCGTGAACACTGAAGCTTTCTTT. This translates into CASSQGTGVNTEAFF. The chain has TRBV19 and TRBJ1-1; 7 positions match TRBD1. The CDR3 is 15 residues long. Germline lookup yields CDR1 LNHDA and CDR2 SQIVND (reference sequence). J was trimmed by 0 bases and V by 8 bases; bases with no gene match: 9.

The genes are TRBV6-6 and TRBJ2-7; D is uncertain. The CDR3 has 13 amino acids. V was cut by 5 bases and J by 2 bases, with 10 bases left in between. Germline values: CDR1 MNHNY, CDR2 SVGAGI (reference sequence). The CDR3 spells CASSIDGTYEQYF. The CDR3 nucleotides are TGTGCCAGCAGTATCGACGGAACCTACGAGCAGTACTTC.